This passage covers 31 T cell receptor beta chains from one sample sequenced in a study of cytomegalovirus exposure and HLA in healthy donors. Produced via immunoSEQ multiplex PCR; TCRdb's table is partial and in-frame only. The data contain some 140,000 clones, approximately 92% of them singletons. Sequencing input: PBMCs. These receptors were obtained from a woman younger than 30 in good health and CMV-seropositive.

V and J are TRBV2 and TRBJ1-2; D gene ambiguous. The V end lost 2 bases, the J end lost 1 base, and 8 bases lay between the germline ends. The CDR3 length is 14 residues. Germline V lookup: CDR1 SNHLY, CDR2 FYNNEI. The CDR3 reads CASSESNGNYGYTF. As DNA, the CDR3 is TGTGCCAGCAGTGAAAGCAACGGTAACTATGGCTACACCTTC. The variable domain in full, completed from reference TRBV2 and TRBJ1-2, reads EPEVTQTPSHQVTQMGQEVILRCVPISNHLYFYWYRQILGQKVEFLVSFYNNEISEKSEIFDDQFSVERPDGSNFTLKIRSTKLEDSAMYFCASSESNGNYGYTFGSGTRLTVV.

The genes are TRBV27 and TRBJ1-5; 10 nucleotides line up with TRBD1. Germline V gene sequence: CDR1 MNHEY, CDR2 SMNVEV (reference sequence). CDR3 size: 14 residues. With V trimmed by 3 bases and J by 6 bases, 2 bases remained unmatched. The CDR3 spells CASSLGQGTQPQHF. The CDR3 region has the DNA TGTGCCAGCAGTTTGGGACAGGGGACTCAGCCCCAGCATTTT.

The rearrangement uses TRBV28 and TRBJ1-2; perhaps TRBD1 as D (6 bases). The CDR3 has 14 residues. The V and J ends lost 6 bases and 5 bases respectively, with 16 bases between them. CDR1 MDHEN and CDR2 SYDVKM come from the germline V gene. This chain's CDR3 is CASRTPRGDYGYTF. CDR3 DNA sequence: TGTGCCAGCAGAACCCCCAGGGGCGATTATGGCTACACCTTC.

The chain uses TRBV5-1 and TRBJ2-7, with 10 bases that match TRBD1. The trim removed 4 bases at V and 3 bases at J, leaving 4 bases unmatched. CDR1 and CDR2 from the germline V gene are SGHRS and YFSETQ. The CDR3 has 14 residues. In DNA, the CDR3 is TGCGCCAGCAGCCCGGGACAGGGGTTCTACGAGCAGTACTTC. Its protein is CASSPGQGFYEQYF. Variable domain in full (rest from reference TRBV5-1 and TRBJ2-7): KAGVTQTPRYLIKTRGQQVTLSCSPISGHRSVSWYQQTPGQGLQFLFEYFSETQRNKGNFPGRFSGRQFSNSRSEMNVSTLELGDSALYLCASSPGQGFYEQYFGPGTRLTVT.

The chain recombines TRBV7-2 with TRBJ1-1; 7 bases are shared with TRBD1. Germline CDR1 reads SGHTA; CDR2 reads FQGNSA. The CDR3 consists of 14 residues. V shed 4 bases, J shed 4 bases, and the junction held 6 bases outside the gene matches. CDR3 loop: CASSSNRGSTEAFF. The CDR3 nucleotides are TGTGCCAGCAGCTCAAACAGGGGATCCACTGAAGCTTTCTTT.

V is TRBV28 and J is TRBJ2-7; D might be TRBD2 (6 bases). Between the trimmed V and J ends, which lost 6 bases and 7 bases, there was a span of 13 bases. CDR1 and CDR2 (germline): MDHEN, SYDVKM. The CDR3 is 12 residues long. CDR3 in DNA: TGTGCCAGCAGCTCCCGCCGGGGGGAGCAGTACTTC. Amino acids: CASSSRRGEQYF. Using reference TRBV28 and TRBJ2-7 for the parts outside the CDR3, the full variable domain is DVKVTQSSRYLVKRTGEKVFLECVQDMDHENMFWYRQDPGLGLRLIYFSYDVKMKEKGDIPEGYSVSREKKERFSLILESASTNQTSMYLCASSSRRGEQYFGPGTRLTVT.

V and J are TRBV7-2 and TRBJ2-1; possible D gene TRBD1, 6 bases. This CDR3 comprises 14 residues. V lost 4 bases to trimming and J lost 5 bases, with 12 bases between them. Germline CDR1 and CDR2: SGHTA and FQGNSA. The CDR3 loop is CASSSNRVHNEQFF. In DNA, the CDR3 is TGTGCCAGCAGCTCGAACAGGGTCCACAATGAGCAGTTCTTC.

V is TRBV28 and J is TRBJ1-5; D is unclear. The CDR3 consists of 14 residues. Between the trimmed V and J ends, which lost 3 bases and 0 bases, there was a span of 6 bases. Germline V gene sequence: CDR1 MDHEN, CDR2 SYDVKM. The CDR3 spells CASSFRGSNQPQHF. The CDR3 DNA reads TGTGCCAGCAGTTTCCGCGGTAGCAATCAGCCCCAGCATTTT.

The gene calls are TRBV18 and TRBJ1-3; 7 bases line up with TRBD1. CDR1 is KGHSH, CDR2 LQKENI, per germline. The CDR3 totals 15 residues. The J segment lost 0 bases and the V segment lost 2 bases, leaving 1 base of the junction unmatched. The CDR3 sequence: CASSPTGVSGNTIYF. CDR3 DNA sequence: TGTGCCAGCTCACCAACAGGGGTCTCTGGAAACACCATATATTTT.

In DNA, the CDR3 is TGTGCCGGTACTAGCGGGGGGTTGGAGACCCAGTACTTC. Amino acids: CAGTSGGLETQYF. V gene TRBV11-2 combines with J gene TRBJ2-5; TRBD2 aligns across 12 bases. V was clipped by 11 bases and J by 5 bases; unmatched bases: 6. Germline-derived CDR1 and CDR2 are SGHAT and FQNNGV. The CDR3 runs 13 residues.

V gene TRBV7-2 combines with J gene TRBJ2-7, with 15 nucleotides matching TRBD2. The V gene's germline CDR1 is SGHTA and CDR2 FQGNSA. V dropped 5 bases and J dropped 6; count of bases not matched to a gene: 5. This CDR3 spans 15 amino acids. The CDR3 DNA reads TGTGCCAGCAGCGGGACTAGCGGGAGGTGGAGCGAGCAGTACTTC. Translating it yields CASSGTSGRWSEQYF.

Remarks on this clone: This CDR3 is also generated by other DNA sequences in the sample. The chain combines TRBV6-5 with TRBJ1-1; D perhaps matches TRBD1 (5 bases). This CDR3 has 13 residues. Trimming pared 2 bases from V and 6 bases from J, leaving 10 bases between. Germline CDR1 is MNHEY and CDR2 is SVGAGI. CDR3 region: CASSYGGGPEAFF. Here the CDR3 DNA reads TGTGCCAGCAGTTACGGGGGAGGTCCTGAAGCTTTCTTT.

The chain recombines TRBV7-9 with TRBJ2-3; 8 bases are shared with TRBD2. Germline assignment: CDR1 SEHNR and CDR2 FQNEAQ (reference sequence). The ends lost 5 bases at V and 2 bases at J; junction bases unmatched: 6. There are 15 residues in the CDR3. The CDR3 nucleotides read TGTGCCAGCAGCCGAGCGGGGGCCCCCACAGATACGCAGTATTTT. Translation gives CASSRAGAPTDTQYF.

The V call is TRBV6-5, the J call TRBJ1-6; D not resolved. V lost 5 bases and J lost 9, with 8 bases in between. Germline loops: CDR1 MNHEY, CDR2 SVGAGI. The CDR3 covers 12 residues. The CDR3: CASSGGISPLHF. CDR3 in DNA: TGTGCCAGCAGTGGAGGTATTTCACCCCTCCACTTT.

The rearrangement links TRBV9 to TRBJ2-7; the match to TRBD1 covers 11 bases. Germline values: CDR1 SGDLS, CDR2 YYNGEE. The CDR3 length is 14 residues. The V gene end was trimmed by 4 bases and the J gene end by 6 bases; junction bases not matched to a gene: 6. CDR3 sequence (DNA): TGTGCCAGCAGCCCACGGACAGGGGGCTTCGAGCAGTACTTC. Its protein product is CASSPRTGGFEQYF.

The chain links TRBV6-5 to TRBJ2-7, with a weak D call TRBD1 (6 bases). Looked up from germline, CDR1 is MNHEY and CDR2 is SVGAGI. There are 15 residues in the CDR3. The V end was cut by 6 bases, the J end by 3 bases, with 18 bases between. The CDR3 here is CASSLTGKSRYEQYF. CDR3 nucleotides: TGTGCCAGCAGCCTTACAGGGAAATCTCGCTACGAGCAGTACTTC.

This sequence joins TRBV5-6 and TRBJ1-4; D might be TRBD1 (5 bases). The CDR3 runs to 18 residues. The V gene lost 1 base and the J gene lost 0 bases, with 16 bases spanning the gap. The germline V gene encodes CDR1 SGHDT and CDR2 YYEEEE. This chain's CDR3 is CASSLNRQRLTTNEKLFF. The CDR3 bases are TGTGCCAGCAGCTTGAATAGACAGCGATTGACAACTAATGAAAAACTGTTTTTT. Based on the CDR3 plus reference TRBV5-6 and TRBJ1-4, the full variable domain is DAGVTQSPTHLIKTRGQQVTLRCSPKSGHDTVSWYQQALGQGPQFIFQYYEEEERQRGNFPDRFSGHQFPNYSSELNVNALLLGDSALYLCASSLNRQRLTTNEKLFFGSGTQLSVL.

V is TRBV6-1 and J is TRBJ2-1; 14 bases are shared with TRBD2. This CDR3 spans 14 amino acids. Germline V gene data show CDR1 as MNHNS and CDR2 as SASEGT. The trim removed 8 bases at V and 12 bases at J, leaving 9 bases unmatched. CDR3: CASEKGLAGGGQFF. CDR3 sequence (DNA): TGTGCCAGCGAAAAAGGACTAGCGGGGGGTGGGCAGTTCTTC.

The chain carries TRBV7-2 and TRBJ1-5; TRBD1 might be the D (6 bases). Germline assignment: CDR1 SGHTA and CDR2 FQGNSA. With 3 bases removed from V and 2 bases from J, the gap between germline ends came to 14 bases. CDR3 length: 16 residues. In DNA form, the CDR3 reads TGTGCCAGCAGCTTCAGCGGGGGGGCGGGCAATCAGCCCCAGCATTTT. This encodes CASSFSGGAGNQPQHF.

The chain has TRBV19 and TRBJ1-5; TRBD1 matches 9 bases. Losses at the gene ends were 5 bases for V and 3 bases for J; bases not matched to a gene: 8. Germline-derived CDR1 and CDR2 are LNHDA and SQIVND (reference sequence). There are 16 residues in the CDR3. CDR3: CASSDRDRAPNQPQHF. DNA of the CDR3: TGTGCCAGTAGTGACCGGGACAGGGCCCCCAATCAGCCCCAGCATTTT.

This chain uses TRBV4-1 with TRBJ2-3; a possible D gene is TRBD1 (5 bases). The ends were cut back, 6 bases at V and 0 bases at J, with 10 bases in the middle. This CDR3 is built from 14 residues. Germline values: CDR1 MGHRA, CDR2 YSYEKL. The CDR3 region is CASRQADSTDTQYF. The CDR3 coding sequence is TGCGCCAGCAGACAGGCCGACAGCACAGATACGCAGTATTTT.

The CDR3 DNA reads as TGCAGCGTTGAAGATGCCGGGACAGGGGGTTCCCACTCCTACGAGCAGTACTTC. It is translated as CSVEDAGTGGSHSYEQYF. V gene TRBV29-1 combines with J gene TRBJ2-7, with 11 bases aligning to TRBD1. Germline lookup yields CDR1 SQVTM and CDR2 ANQGSEA. The CDR3 is 18 amino acids. Trimming at V came to 0 bases and at J to 0 bases, leaving 10 bases not matched to a gene.

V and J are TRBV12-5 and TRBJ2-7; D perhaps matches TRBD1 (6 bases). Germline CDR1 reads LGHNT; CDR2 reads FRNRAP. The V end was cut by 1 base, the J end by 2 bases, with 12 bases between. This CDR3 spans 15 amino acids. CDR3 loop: CASGLGDTTAYEQYF. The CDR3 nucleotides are TGTGCTAGTGGTTTGGGGGACACCACTGCCTACGAGCAGTACTTC.

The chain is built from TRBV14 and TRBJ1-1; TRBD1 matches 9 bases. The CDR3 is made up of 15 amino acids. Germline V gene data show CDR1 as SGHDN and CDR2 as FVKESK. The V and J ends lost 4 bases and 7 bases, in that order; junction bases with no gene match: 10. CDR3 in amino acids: CASSPPGQGNLEAFF. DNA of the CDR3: TGTGCCAGCAGCCCCCCGGGACAGGGAAATCTTGAAGCTTTCTTT.

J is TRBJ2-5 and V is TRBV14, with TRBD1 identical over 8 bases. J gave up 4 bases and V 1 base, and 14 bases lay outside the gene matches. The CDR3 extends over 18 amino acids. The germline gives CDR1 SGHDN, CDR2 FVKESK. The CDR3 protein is CASSQGRTGSGSGETQYF. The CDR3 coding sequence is TGTGCCAGCAGCCAAGGCAGGACAGGGTCGGGGTCGGGAGAGACCCAGTACTTC.

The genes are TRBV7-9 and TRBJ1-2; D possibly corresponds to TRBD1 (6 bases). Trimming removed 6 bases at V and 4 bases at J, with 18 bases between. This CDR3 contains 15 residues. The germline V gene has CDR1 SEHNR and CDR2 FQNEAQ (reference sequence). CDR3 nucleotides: TGTGCCAGCAGATCCGGGACAACTCTAAGCTATGGCTACACCTTC. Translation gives CASRSGTTLSYGYTF.

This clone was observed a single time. The CDR3 reads CASSRTGVQTEAFF. Here the CDR3 DNA reads TGTGCCAGCAGCCGGACAGGAGTACAAACTGAAGCTTTCTTT. The chain employs TRBV7-2 and TRBJ1-1; 7 bases match TRBD1. With V trimmed by 5 bases and J by 5 bases, 8 bases remained unmatched. The germline CDR1 and CDR2 sequences are SGHTA and FQGNSA. The CDR3 consists of 14 residues. The full variable domain, completed using reference TRBV7-2 and TRBJ1-1, is GAGVSQSPSNKVTEKGKDVELRCDPISGHTALYWYRQSLGQGLEFLIYFQGNSAPDKSGLPSDRFSAERTGGSVSTLTIQRTQQEDSAVYLCASSRTGVQTEAFFGQGTRLTVV.

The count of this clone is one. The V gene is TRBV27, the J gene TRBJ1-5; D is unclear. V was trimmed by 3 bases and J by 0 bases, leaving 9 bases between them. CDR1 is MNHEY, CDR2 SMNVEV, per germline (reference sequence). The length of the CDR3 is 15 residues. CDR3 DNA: TGTGCCAGCAGTTTGGAGCGGTATAGCAATCAGCCCCAGCATTTT. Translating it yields CASSLERYSNQPQHF.

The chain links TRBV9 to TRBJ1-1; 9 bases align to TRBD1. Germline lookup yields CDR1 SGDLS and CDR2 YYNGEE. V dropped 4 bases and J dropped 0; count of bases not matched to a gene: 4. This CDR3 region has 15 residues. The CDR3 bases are TGTGCCAGCAGCCTGACAGGGGGTTTGAACACTGAAGCTTTCTTT. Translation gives CASSLTGGLNTEAFF.

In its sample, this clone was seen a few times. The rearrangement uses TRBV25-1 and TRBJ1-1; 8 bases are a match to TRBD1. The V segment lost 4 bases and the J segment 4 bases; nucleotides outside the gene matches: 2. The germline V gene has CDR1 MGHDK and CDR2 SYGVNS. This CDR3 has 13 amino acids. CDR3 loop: CASSGTGSTEAFF. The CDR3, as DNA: TGTGCCAGCAGTGGGACAGGGAGCACTGAAGCTTTCTTT.

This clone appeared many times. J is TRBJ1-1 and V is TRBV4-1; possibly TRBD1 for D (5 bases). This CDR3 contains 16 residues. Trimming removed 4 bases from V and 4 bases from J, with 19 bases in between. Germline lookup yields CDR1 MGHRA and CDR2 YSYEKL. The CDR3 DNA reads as TGCGCCAGCAGCCTGAAGTATAAAGTCGACAGCACTGAAGCTTTCTTT. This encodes CASSLKYKVDSTEAFF.